This entry lists 16 T cell receptor beta chains sequenced from one sample in a study of cytomegalovirus exposure and HLA in healthy donors. The PCR employed 60 Vbeta primers together with 13 Jbeta primers. Clones were read by immunoSEQ multiplex PCR, and TCRdb kept only the in-frame ones, dropping some. The data hold some 130,000 clones, with around four fifths observed a single time. The sample comprised PBMCs. All receptors come from a human donor in good health.

The chain carries TRBV15 and TRBJ2-7; 14 bases map to TRBD2. J was trimmed by 2 bases and V by 5 bases; bases with no gene match: 11. The CDR3 spans 18 residues. Germline assignment: CDR1 LNHNV and CDR2 YYDKDF (reference sequence). CDR3 bases: TGTGCCACCAGCGGAGGGACTAGCGGGGGTCATTTTACCTACGAGCAGTACTTC. Amino acids: CATSGGTSGGHFTYEQYF.

Remarks on this clone: A junction end diverges from the germline sequence, so it may reflect a read error. The chain links TRBV2 to TRBJ1-2; no clear D gene. The CDR3 contains 13 residues. Looked up from germline, CDR1 is SNHLY and CDR2 is FYNNEI. CDR3 amino acids: CASQLQPNYDYTF. The CDR3 DNA sequence: TGTGCCAGTCAGTTGCAGCCTAACTATGACTACACCTTC.

The chain combines TRBV10-3 with TRBJ1-4; maybe TRBD1 (5 bases). Germline V CDR1 and CDR2: ENHRY, SYGVKD. Trimming left V 2 bases short and J 5 bases short, with 15 bases between. The CDR3 is made up of 16 amino acids. The CDR3 DNA reads TGTGCCATCAGTGAGACCCGACAGCCACCAAATGAAAAACTGTTTTTT. Protein: CAISETRQPPNEKLFF.

This rearrangement joins TRBV7-9 to TRBJ2-3; unclear D gene. Trimming left V 6 bases short and J 6 bases short, with 16 bases between. The germline gives CDR1 SEHNR, CDR2 FQNEAQ (reference sequence). The CDR3 spans 14 residues. This CDR3 is CASSLSLSQDTQYF. The CDR3 bases are TGTGCCAGCAGTTTGTCCCTATCACAGGATACGCAGTATTTT.

The table lists this clone with a few counts. The J gene is TRBJ1-1, the V gene TRBV10-1; D ambiguous. V was pared by 4 bases and J by 0 bases, with 12 bases between. Per the germline V gene, CDR1 is WNHNN and CDR2 is SYGVQD (reference sequence). This CDR3 comprises 15 residues. For the CDR3, the DNA is TGCGCCAGCAGTGTTGGCAGAACCTTGAACACTGAAGCTTTCTTT. It specifies CASSVGRTLNTEAFF.

V is TRBV7-9 and J is TRBJ1-2, with 10 bases matching TRBD1. Germline CDR1 is SEHNR and CDR2 is FQNEAQ (reference sequence). This CDR3 region has 16 residues. Germline trimming cut 2 bases from V and 3 bases from J; bases unmatched to any gene: 6. The DNA for the CDR3 is TGTGCCAGCAGCTTAAGGACAGGGGGGAGGGACTATGGCTACACCTTC. Encoded protein: CASSLRTGGRDYGYTF.

The rearrangement links TRBV7-9 to TRBJ1-2, with D perhaps matching TRBD1 (5 bases). CDR3 length: 16 amino acids. V was pared by 5 bases and J by 6 bases, with 22 bases between. Germline values: CDR1 SEHNR, CDR2 FQNEAQ (reference sequence). The CDR3 region has the DNA TGTGCCAGCAGCCCGAAAGGACACCCGCCTCGGGATGGCTACACCTTC. This encodes CASSPKGHPPRDGYTF.

V is TRBV5-1 and J is TRBJ2-7, with TRBD1 identical over 9 bases. J was trimmed by 3 bases and V by 0 bases; bases with no gene match: 10. The CDR3 length is 17 residues. In germline, CDR1 is SGHRS, CDR2 YFSETQ. Written as DNA, the CDR3 is TGCGCCAGCAGCTTGGAGGTGGGGACAGGGTTGATCTACGAGCAGTACTTC. Translated: CASSLEVGTGLIYEQYF.

This clone was found a few times. The V call is TRBV18, the J call TRBJ1-1, with D possibly being TRBD1 (6 bases). Trimming left V 5 bases short and J 1 base short, with 11 bases between. The length of the CDR3 is 14 residues. Germline V CDR1 and CDR2: KGHSH, LQKENI. CDR3 DNA sequence: TGTGCCAGCTCAAGAGCGACAGGGAACACTGAAGCTTTCTTT. This gives the protein CASSRATGNTEAFF.

The V call is TRBV11-2, the J call TRBJ1-4; no firm D call. There are 13 residues in the CDR3. Trimming took off 2 bases at V and 5 bases at J, with 6 bases between the two ends. CDR1 and CDR2 (germline): SGHAT, FQNNGV. DNA of the CDR3: TGTGCCAGCAGCTTATTACAAAATGAAAAACTGTTTTTT. Translation: CASSLLQNEKLFF.

The rearrangement links TRBV7-8 to TRBJ1-5; perhaps TRBD1 as D (6 bases). The CDR3 is made up of 16 amino acids. V lost 0 bases, J lost 0 bases, and 9 bases lay in between. Germline CDR1 and CDR2: SGHVS and FQNEAQ. The CDR3 DNA is TGTGCCAGCAGCTTAGCGCGGACAGTTAGCAATCAGCCCCAGCATTTT. This encodes CASSLARTVSNQPQHF.

The chain uses TRBV4-2 and TRBJ2-3; no firm D call. The germline V and J ends were trimmed by 4 bases and 6 bases, with 17 bases remaining between them. Germline values: CDR1 LGHNA, CDR2 YNFKEQ. The CDR3 totals 15 residues. The CDR3 DNA reads TGTGCCAGCAGCCCCACTTTTCCCGAATCGGATACGCAGTATTTT. It specifies CASSPTFPESDTQYF.

The CDR3 reads CASSEQKADFYSNQPQHF. In nucleotides, the CDR3 is TGTGCCAGCAGTGAACAGAAGGCAGACTTTTATAGCAATCAGCCCCAGCATTTT. The chain combines TRBV2 with TRBJ1-5; no clear D. The germline V and J ends were trimmed by 2 bases and 0 bases, with 17 bases remaining between them. The CDR3 loop spans 18 amino acids. Germline values: CDR1 SNHLY, CDR2 FYNNEI.

This rearrangement joins TRBV7-9 to TRBJ2-6; D is ambiguous. Germline values: CDR1 SEHNR, CDR2 FQNEAQ (reference sequence). The CDR3 is 15 amino acids. Trimming took 3 bases from V and 1 from J, leaving 7 bases between them. The CDR3 nucleotides are TGTGCCAGCAGCTTGTTTAGTTCTGGGGCCAACGTCCTGACTTTC. This codes for CASSLFSSGANVLTF.

This clone was detected once. DNA for the CDR3: TGCGCCAGCAGCCGCGACAGCTTCATGGGCTACACCTTC. This gives the protein CASSRDSFMGYTF. The rearrangement links TRBV5-1 to TRBJ1-2; perhaps TRBD1 as D (5 bases). This CDR3 contains 13 residues. The germline gives CDR1 SGHRS, CDR2 YFSETQ. The V end was cut by 4 bases, the J end by 8 bases, with 15 bases between.

This chain links TRBV4-1 with TRBJ1-1; TRBD1 aligns across 10 bases. The CDR3 sequence is 16 residues long. V trimming: 4 bases; J trimming: 7 bases; junction bases outside the gene matches: 12. The germline V gene encodes CDR1 MGHRA and CDR2 YSYEKL. The CDR3 region is CASSPTGGNVRFEAFF. The CDR3 DNA follows: TGCGCCAGCAGCCCGACAGGGGGCAACGTACGTTTTGAAGCTTTCTTT.